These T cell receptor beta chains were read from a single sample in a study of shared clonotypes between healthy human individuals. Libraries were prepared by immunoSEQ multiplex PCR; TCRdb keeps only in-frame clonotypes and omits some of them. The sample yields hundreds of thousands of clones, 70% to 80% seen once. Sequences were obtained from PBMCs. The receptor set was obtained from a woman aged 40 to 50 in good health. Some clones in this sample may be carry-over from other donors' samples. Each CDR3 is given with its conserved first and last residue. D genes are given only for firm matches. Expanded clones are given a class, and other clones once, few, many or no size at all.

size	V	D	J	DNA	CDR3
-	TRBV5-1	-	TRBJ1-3	TGCGCCAGCATCCTGAGTCCGGGAGGAAACACCATATATTTT	CASILSPGGNTIYF
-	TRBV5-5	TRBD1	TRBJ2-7	TGTGCCAGCAGCTTGGGCACAGGGGGCGCCTGGGGCGAGCAGTACTTC	CASSLGTGGAWGEQYF
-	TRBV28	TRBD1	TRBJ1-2	TGTGCCAGCAGCCTAGGGGGACAGGTCGGGGTCTATGGCTACACCTTC	CASSLGGQVGVYGYTF
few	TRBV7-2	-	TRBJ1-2	TGTGCCAGCAGCCGCCGTGGGTTGGATGCTAACTATGGCTACACCTTC	CASSRRGLDANYGYTF
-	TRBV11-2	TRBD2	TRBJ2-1	TGTGCCAGCAGCTCGACGCTAGCGGGAGGGGACAATGAGCAGTTCTTC	CASSSTLAGGDNEQFF
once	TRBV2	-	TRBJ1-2	TGTGCCAGCAGTCTGTGGGGGGCGGCCTATGGCTACACCTTC	CASSLWGAAYGYTF
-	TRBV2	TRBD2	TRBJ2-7	TGTGCCAGCAGTGATTTACTAGCGGTCGAGCAGTACTTC	CASSDLLAVEQYF
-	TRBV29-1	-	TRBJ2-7	TGCAGCGTGGAGACTCCCGGGGGTTACGAGCAGTACTTC	CSVETPGGYEQYF
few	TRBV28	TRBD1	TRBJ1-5	TGTGCCAGCAGCCCGGGACAGGGGATTAGGCCCCAGCATTTT	CASSPGQGIRPQHF
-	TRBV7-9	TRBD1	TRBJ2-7	TGTGCCAGCAGCTTAGCGATGACAGGGCACGAGCAGTACTTC	CASSLAMTGHEQYF
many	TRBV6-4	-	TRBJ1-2	TGTGCCAGCAGTGACTCGGGGTCTAACTATGGCTACACCTTC	CASSDSGSNYGYTF
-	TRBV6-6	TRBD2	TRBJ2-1	TGTGCCAGCACCAATGGTGCGGGAGCCAATGAGCAGTTCTTC	CASTNGAGANEQFF
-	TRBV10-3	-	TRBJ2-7	TGTGCCATCAGTGAGCCTGCTGCTCAGAAGGGAACCTACGAGCAGTACTTC	CAISEPAAQKGTYEQYF
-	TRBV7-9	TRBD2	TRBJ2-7	TGTGCCAGCAGCCGGGGGGGGGCCCCAGGGCAGTACTTC	CASSRGGAPGQYF
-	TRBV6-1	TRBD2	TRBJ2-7	TGTGCCAGCAGTGATGGCGTTAGCGGGAGGGGCTTCTACGAGCAGTACTTC	CASSDGVSGRGFYEQYF
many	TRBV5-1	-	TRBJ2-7	TGCGCCAGCAGCCCGGGATTACCCCCCTACGAGCAGTACTTC	CASSPGLPPYEQYF
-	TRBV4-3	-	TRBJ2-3	TGCGCCAGCAGCCAAGATCCCCTGGCACAAAGCGCAGATACGCAGTATTTT	CASSQDPLAQSADTQYF
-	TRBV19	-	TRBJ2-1	TGTGCCAGTAGTATGTCTTCGACTGTTTCCTACAATGAGCAGTTCTTC	CASSMSSTVSYNEQFF
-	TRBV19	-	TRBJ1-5	TGTGCCAGTAGTCCAACAGTGAATCAGCCCCAGCATTTT	CASSPTVNQPQHF
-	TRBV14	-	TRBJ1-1	TGTGCCAGCAGCCAAGATTTGATGGGCCGAGCTTTCTTT	CASSQDLMGRAFF
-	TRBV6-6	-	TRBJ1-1	TGTGCCTGCCGGACGGAGAACACTGAAGCTTTCTTT	CACRTENTEAFF
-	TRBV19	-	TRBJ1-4	TGTGCCAGTAGCGACTGGACGGTTAATGAAAAACTGTTTTTT	CASSDWTVNEKLFF
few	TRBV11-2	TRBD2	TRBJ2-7	TGTGCCAGCAGCTTTAGCGGGGGGTACGAGCAGTACTTC	CASSFSGGYEQYF
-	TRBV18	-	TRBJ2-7	TGTGCCAGCTCACCAAAGCAGACCAGCTACGAGCAGTACTTC	CASSPKQTSYEQYF
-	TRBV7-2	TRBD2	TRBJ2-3	TGTGCCAGCAGCTTAGTAGCGGGAAGCACAGATACGCAGTATTTT	CASSLVAGSTDTQYF
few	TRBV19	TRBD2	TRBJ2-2	TGTGCCAGTGAGACTAGCGGGACGGGGACCGGGGAGCTGTTTTTT	CASETSGTGTGELFF
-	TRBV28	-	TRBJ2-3	TGTGCCAGCAGTATCGTAAGGGCGGCTAGCACAGATACGCAGTATTTT	CASSIVRAASTDTQYF
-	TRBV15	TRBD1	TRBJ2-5	TGTGCCACCAGCGAAGGGGGGACAGGGCGAGGGACCCAGTACTTC	CATSEGGTGRGTQYF
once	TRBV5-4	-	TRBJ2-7	TGTGCCAGCAGCTTGGTTCTTAACTACGAGCAGTACTTC	CASSLVLNYEQYF
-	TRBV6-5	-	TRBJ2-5	TGTGCCAGCATTCAAATGGGGACGGGGATCCAGTACTTC	CASIQMGTGIQYF
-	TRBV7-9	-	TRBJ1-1	TGTGCCAGCAGCGGCACAGTCCCCCCTGAAGCTTTCTTT	CASSGTVPPEAFF
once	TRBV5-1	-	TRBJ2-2	TGCGCCAGCAGCTTTCCAGGGTCGAACACCGGGGAGCTGTTTTTT	CASSFPGSNTGELFF
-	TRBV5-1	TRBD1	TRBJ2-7	TGCGCCAGCAGCGGGACAGCGACCCCCTACGAGCAGTACTTC	CASSGTATPYEQYF
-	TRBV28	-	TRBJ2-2	TGTGCCAGCAGTTATACCGGGCGAAACACCGGGGAGCTGTTTTTT	CASSYTGRNTGELFF
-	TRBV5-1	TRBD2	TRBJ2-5	TGCGCCAGCAGCTCCTTACTAGCGGGAGAAGAGACCCAGTACTTC	CASSSLLAGEETQYF
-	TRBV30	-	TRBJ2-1	TGTGCCTGGAGTGTAGAGGAGCAGTTCTTC	CAWSVEEQFF
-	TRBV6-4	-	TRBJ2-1	TGTGCCAGCAGTGACGGGGACTCATCCAATGAGCAGTTCTTC	CASSDGDSSNEQFF
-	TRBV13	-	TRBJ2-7	TGTGCCAGCAGCCTCAGACCCAACAGGGACAAATCCTACGAGCAGTACTTC	CASSLRPNRDKSYEQYF
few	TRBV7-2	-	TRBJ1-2	TGTGCCAGCAGCACCACAACAGGGCTAAGCTACACCTTC	CASSTTTGLSYTF
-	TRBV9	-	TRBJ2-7	TGTGCCAGCAGCGGGGGGGCTAGCGTCTACGAGCAGTACTTC	CASSGGASVYEQYF